This entry concerns a single TCR beta chain. The data are from a study of identical twins. Each CDR3 protein is one row after TCRdb ran MiXCR on the 5' RACE reads. Of a few hundred thousand distinct CDR3 sequences in the sample, 9.6% are singletons; the top ten hold approximately 3%. The same sample was also used in a study of yellow fever vaccine responses in identical twins.

The sample taken for sequencing was PBMCs. This TCR derives from a woman in her late teens or twenties in good health.

CDR3 DNA sequence: TGTGCCACTCAGTTTAGCACAGATACGCAGTATTTT. Encoded protein: CATQFSTDTQYF. The chain has TRBV15 and TRBJ2-3; D not certain. V was trimmed by 9 bases and J by 0 bases, leaving 7 bases between them. This CDR3 comprises 12 residues. Germline V CDR1 and CDR2: LNHNV, YYDKDF (reference sequence).